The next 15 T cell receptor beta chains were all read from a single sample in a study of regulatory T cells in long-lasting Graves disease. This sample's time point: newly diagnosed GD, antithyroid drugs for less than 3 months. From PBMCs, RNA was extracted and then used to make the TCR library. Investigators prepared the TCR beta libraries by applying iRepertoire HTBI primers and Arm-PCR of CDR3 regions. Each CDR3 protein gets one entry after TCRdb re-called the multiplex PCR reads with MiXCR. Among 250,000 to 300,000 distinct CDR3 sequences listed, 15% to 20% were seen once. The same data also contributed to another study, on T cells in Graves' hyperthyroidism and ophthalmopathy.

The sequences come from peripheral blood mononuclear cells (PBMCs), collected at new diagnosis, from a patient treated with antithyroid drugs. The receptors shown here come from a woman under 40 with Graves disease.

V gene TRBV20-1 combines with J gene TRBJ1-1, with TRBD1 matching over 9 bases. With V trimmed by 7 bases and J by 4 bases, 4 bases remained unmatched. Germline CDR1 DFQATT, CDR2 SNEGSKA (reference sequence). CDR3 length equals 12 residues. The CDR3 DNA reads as TGCAGTGGTGACAGGGGGGGCACTGAAGCTTTCTTT. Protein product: CSGDRGGTEAFF.

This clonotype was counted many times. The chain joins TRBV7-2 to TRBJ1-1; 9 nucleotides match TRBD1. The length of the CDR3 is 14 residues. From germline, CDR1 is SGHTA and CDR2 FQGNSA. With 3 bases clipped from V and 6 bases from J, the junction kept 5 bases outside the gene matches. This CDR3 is CASSFDRGLAEAFF. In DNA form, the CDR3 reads TGTGCCAGCAGCTTCGACAGGGGGTTAGCTGAAGCTTTCTTT.

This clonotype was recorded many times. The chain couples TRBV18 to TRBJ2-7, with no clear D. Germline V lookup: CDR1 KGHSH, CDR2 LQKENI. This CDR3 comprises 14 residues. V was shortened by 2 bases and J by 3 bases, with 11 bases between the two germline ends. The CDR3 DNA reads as TGTGCCAGCTCACCAGGAACAGCCGACTACGAGCAGTACTTC. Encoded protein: CASSPGTADYEQYF.

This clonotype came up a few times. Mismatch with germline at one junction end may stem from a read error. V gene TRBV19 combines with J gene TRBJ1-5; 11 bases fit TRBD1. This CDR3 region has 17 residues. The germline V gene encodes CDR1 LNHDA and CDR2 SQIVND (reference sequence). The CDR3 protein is CTSIDPGQGAGNQPQHF. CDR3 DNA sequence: TGTACCAGTATCGACCCCGGACAGGGGGCTGGCAATCAGCCCCAGCATTTT. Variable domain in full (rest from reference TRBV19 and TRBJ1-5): DGGITQSPKYLFRKEGQNVTLSCEQNLNHDAMYWYRQDPGQGLRLIYYSQIVNDFQKGDIAEGYSVSREKKESFPLTVTSAQKNPTAFYLCTSIDPGQGAGNQPQHFGDGTRLSIL.

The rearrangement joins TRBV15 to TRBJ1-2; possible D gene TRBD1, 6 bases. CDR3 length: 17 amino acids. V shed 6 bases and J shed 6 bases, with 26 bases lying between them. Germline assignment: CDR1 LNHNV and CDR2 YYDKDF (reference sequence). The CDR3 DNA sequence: TGTGCCACCAGGGGGGGGGCCGCCCCAGAATGGATCGATGGCTACACCTTC. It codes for CATRGGAAPEWIDGYTF.

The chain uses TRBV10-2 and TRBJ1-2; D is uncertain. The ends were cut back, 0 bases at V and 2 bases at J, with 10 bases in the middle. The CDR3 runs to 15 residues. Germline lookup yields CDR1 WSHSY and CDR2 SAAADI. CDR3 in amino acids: CASSESINRNYGYTF. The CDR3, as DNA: TGCGCCAGCAGTGAGTCGATTAACCGAAACTATGGCTACACCTTC.

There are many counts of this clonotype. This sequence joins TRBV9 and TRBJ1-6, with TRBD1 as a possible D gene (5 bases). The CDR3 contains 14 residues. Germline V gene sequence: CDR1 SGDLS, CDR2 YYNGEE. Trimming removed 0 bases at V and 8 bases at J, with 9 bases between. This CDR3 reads CASSVGGWDSPLHF. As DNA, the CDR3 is TGTGCCAGCAGCGTAGGGGGGTGGGATTCACCCCTCCACTTT.

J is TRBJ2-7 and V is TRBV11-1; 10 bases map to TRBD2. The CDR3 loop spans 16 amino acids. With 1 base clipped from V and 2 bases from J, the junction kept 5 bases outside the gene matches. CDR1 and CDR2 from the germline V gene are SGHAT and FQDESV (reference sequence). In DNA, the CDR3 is TGTGCCAGCAGCTTAGAGGCGCTAGCGGGGGCCTACGAGCAGTACTTC. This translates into CASSLEALAGAYEQYF.

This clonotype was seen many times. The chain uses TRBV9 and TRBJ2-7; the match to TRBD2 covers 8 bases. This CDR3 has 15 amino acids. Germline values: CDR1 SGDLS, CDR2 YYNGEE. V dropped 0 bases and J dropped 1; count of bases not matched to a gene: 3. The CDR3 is CASSVDGGGSYEQYF. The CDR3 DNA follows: TGTGCCAGCAGCGTAGACGGGGGGGGGTCCTACGAGCAGTACTTC.

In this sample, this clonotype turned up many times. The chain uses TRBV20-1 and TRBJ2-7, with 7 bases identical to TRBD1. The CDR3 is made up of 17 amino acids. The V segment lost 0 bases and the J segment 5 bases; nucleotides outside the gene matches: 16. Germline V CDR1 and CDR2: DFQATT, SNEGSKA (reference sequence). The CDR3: CSARDSPGGITRDEQYF. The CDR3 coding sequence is TGCAGTGCTAGAGATAGTCCAGGGGGAATTACTCGCGACGAGCAGTACTTC.

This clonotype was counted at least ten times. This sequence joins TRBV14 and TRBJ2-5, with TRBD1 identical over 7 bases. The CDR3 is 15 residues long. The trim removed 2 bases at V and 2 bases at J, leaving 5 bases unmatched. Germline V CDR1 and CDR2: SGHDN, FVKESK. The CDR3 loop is CASSQWGQPQETQYF. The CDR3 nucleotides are TGTGCCAGCAGCCAATGGGGACAGCCTCAAGAGACCCAGTACTTC.

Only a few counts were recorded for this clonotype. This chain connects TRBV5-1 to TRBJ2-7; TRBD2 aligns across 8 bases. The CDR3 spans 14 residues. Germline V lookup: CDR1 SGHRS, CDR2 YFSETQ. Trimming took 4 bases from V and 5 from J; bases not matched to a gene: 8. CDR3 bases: TGCGCCAGCAGCCCTCGGGGGGGGTCTGACGAGCAGTACTTC. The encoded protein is CASSPRGGSDEQYF.

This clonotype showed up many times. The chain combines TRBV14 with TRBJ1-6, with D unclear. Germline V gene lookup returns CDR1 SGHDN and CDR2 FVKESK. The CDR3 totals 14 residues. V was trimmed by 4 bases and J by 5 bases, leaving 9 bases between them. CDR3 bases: TGTGCCAGCAGCCCGTATAATAATAATTCACCCCTCCACTTT. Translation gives CASSPYNNNSPLHF.

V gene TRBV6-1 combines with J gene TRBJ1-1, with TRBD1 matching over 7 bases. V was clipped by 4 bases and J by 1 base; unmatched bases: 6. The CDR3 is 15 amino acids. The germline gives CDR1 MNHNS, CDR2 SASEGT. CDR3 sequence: CASSAPGQRNTEAFF. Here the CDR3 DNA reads TGTGCCAGCAGTGCCCCGGGACAGCGGAACACTGAAGCTTTCTTT.

The CDR3 DNA follows: TGTGCCAGCAGCCCTAGCGACTATGAGCAGTTCTTC. It specifies CASSPSDYEQFF. The V gene is TRBV11-2, the J gene TRBJ2-5, with a weak D call TRBD2 (6 bases). The J call may be faulty, since TRBJ2-1 better matches the DNA end. The CDR3 sequence is 12 residues long. Germline V gene lookup returns CDR1 SGHAT and CDR2 FQNNGV.